This T cell receptor beta chain came from a study of T-cell reconstitution after alpha-beta-depleted transplantation in children. Germline loops: CDR1 SGDLS, CDR2 YYNGEE. Trimming removed 0 bases at V and 2 bases at J, with 11 bases between. CDR3 length equals 15 residues. Preparing the TCRbeta library involved the use of unique molecular identifiers. TCRdb reprocessed the PCR reads with MiXCR, giving one entry per CDR3 protein. The sample contains 450,000 to 600,000 distinct CDR3 sequences, about 17% of which appear only once. This receptor was identified in a human donor who donated a stem cell graft to a child with acute lymphoblastic leukemia. This specimen was PBMCs from the stem cell graft donor, taken from the stem cell graft. J is TRBJ1-1 and V is TRBV9, with TRBD1 as a possible D gene (6 bases). The CDR3, as DNA: TGTGCCAGCAGCGTAGGTTGGGGGGCAAACACTGAAGCTTTCTTT. The encoded protein is CASSVGWGANTEAFF.